A single sample gave rise to the 7 T cell receptor beta chains below, sequenced in a study of cytomegalovirus exposure and HLA in healthy donors. Both 60 Vbeta primers and 13 Jbeta primers went into the PCR. Sequencing used immunoSEQ multiplex PCR; TCRdb keeps in-frame clones, though not all of them. This table has 85,000 to 110,000 clones, around 77% appearing once. The sample comprised PBMCs. The receptors here all came from a man in his fifties in good health and CMV-seropositive.

The rearrangement links TRBV29-1 to TRBJ2-3; 8 nucleotides line up with TRBD2. Germline V gives CDR1 SQVTM, CDR2 ANQGSEA. Trimming cost V 7 bases and J 2 bases; bases outside gene matches: 11. The CDR3 consists of 15 residues. In DNA, the CDR3 is TGCAGCGCCGGCGGCACTAGCGGTGACACAGATACGCAGTATTTT. Its protein product is CSAGGTSGDTDTQYF.

The chain uses TRBV5-8 and TRBJ2-2; 14 nucleotides match TRBD2. The CDR3 runs to 17 residues. V was pared by 4 bases and J by 6 bases, with 8 bases of the junction left unmatched. Germline V CDR1 and CDR2: SGHTS, YDEGEE. CDR3 sequence (DNA): TGTGCCAGCAGCAAAGGGACTAGCGGGAGCGTTTCCGGGGAGCTGTTTTTT. Its translation is CASSKGTSGSVSGELFF.

The genes are TRBV28 and TRBJ2-2, with D possibly being TRBD1 (6 bases). The germline V gene has CDR1 MDHEN and CDR2 SYDVKM. The CDR3 runs to 17 residues. V was shortened by 6 bases and J by 5 bases, with 22 bases between the two germline ends. CDR3 sequence (DNA): TGTGCCAGCAGCCAAACAGGGTCGCGGCGGGCTACCGGGGAGCTGTTTTTT. This encodes CASSQTGSRRATGELFF.

This clone was counted many times. The chain joins TRBV6-1 to TRBJ2-7, with 8 nucleotides matching TRBD2. The CDR3 runs to 15 residues. From germline, CDR1 is MNHNS and CDR2 SASEGT. The V gene end was trimmed by 0 bases and the J gene end by 3 bases; junction bases not matched to a gene: 4. The CDR3 region is CASSEAIAGLYEQYF. DNA for the CDR3: TGTGCCAGCAGTGAAGCTATAGCGGGACTCTACGAGCAGTACTTC.

The rearrangement links TRBV28 to TRBJ2-4; tentative D call: TRBD2 (6 bases). CDR1 and CDR2 (germline): MDHEN, SYDVKM. The V end was cut by 6 bases, the J end by 6 bases, with 24 bases between. This CDR3 contains 17 residues. The CDR3 DNA sequence: TGTGCCAGCAGCGTCAGTCGACAGCCCGGGAGACTAAACATTCAGTACTTC. Amino acid sequence: CASSVSRQPGRLNIQYF. The full variable domain, completed using reference TRBV28 and TRBJ2-4, is DVKVTQSSRYLVKRTGEKVFLECVQDMDHENMFWYRQDPGLGLRLIYFSYDVKMKEKGDIPEGYSVSREKKERFSLILESASTNQTSMYLCASSVSRQPGRLNIQYFGAGTRLSVL.

V and J are TRBV2 and TRBJ2-5; the D gene is possibly TRBD1 (5 bases). This CDR3 has 13 residues. V lost 2 bases and J 5 bases, leaving 9 bases between the germline ends. Looked up from germline, CDR1 is SNHLY and CDR2 is FYNNEI. CDR3 in amino acids: CASSEQGMETQYF. In nucleotides, the CDR3 is TGTGCCAGCAGTGAACAGGGAATGGAGACCCAGTACTTC.

The chain joins TRBV19 to TRBJ2-7, with TRBD1 identical over 10 bases. The ends lost 7 bases at V and 3 bases at J; junction bases unmatched: 9. The length of the CDR3 is 15 residues. Germline-derived CDR1 and CDR2 are LNHDA and SQIVND (reference sequence). CDR3 nucleotide sequence: TGTGCCAGTACCACAGGGACAGGGGATGACTACGAGCAGTACTTC. Amino acids: CASTTGTGDDYEQYF.